This T cell receptor (beta chain) was recorded in a study of blood T cell repertoires in COVID-19. The CDR3 runs 15 residues. V was trimmed by 0 bases and J by 1 base, leaving 9 bases between them. Per the germline V gene, CDR1 is LGHNA and CDR2 is YSLEER. The repertoire was sequenced with immunoSEQ multiplex PCR; TCRdb's copy has only in-frame clones and lacks some. The repertoire includes some 500,000 clones, roughly 88% of them detected once, and 1.5% to 2% sits in the top ten. The study recruited people aged roughly 18 to 100 years across roughly 25 US areas. Cohort assignment relied on participant-reported clinical history. Recovered status applied to Cohort 3 donors who had two consecutive negative PCRs. It also applied to those with clearance or with symptom resolution.

The chain couples TRBV4-3 to TRBJ2-5; D unresolved. The specimen sequenced was PBMCs or T cells enriched from blood (not recorded which). This TCR was recovered from a woman between 40 and 55 years old who had recovered from COVID-19. CDR3 in DNA: TGCGCCAGCAGCCAAGATAGTGCCCGCCAAGAGACCCAGTACTTC. It encodes CASSQDSARQETQYF.